This T cell receptor beta chain was sequenced during a study of T cell responses to AZD1222 COVID-19 vaccine (dated by TCRdb to the early 2020s). Study-level background: A total of over 230 trial participants underwent TCR sequencing, of whom 200 to 220 had received two doses of AZD1222 and some 25 had received two doses of the MenACWY control vaccine. Trial participants were enrolled by age into subgroups of 18-55, 56-69 and 70-plus years, and around 150, 28 and 57 TCR-sequenced participants, respectively, were included in these subgroups.

Points on this clone: Which antigen it targets is not known. No base qualities exist here, and no much larger clone lies one base off it.

V and J are trimmed by 3 bases and 4 bases, and the gene matches miss 8 bases of the junction. The germline V gene (reference sequence) yields LNHDA for CDR1 and SQIVND for CDR2. The CDR3 contains 16 residues, cysteine and phenylalanine counted. This entry keeps only the CDR3 DNA: 48 bases, framed from base 1. Findings and caveats that apply to the study as a whole: After two AZD1222 doses, spike-specific TCR breadth and depth were significantly higher than at day 0 and than in MenACWY recipients. In the small 56-69-year group, the increase in depth fell short of significance, most likely because of low power. CD4 TCRs associated with the vaccine covered the entire spike protein, and the dominant responses were in regions 160-218 and 743-854. Because no samples from the day 14 peak response were available, repertoires could be characterized only after the peak T cell response. Epitopes outside the regions mutated in the B.1.351 and B.1.1.7 variants were reportedly recognized by nearly half of the unique spike-specific TCRs. Conclusions about previously exposed vaccinees are limited, since just a handful of AZD1222 recipients were seropositive for SARS-CoV-2 at baseline. Participants were mostly white British and included more females than males, and it was suggested by the authors that clonal diversity may have been underestimated.

The meaning of the sample's time point label: about 28 days (+/-7) after the second vaccine dose. AZD1222 recipients with second doses at about 4 weeks or about 12 weeks were pooled, because spike-specific TCR depth and breadth did not differ between schedules. Samples from vaccinated people were obtained from the UK trials COV001 and COV002, which included a single-blind randomized controlled phase 2/3 trial of AZD1222 (ChAdOx1 nCoV-19) in healthy adults. For TCRbeta chain sequencing, PBMC samples from trial participants were taken at day 0 and at day 28 after the second dose. The CDR3 regions of human TCRbeta chains were subjected to immunosequencing. Per the original workflow: Repertoire TCRs were matched against a reference library of SARS-CoV-2-specific TCRs generated with the MIRA antigen-specificity platform. Breadth meant the fraction of unique TCRs that were SARS-CoV-2-associated, whereas depth meant the fraction of total T cells that were SARS-CoV-2-associated. Using the MIRA data, each spike-specific TCR was mapped to the spike region that the TCR reacts to and placed in a CD4 or CD8 class. Log10-transformed breadth and depth values were compared by one-way ANOVA with Sidak's multiple comparisons tests. The immuneACCESS repertoire file appears here via TCRdb, limited to in-frame rearrangements. These files lack a portion of the clones; in checked studies, under half of the deficit traces to unresolved V genes, and the cause of the others is not known. D and trimming come from the DNA, and the V and J calls and clone size come from that table. Within this sample are tens of thousands of clones, with roughly 90% of them counted one time only. Less than 9% of the sample is taken by the ten largest.

The chain couples TRBV19 to TRBJ2-1, with 8 middle bases fitting TRBD2. The source was peripheral blood, collected 28 days after the second AZD1222 dose. This receptor was identified in an adult who received the AZD1222 COVID-19 vaccine. The DNA sequence is TGTGCCAGTAGTATGGACCTAGCGGGCCCTTACAATGAGCAGTTCTTC. Its translation is CASSMDLAGPYNEQFF. This CDR3, with the reference TRBV19 and TRBJ2-1 proteins standing in past its ends, gives the full variable domain DGGITQSPKYLFRKEGQNVTLSCEQNLNHDAMYWYRQDPGQGLRLIYYSQIVNDFQKGDIAEGYSVSREKKESFPLTVTSAQKNPTAFYLCASSMDLAGPYNEQFFGPGTRLTVL.